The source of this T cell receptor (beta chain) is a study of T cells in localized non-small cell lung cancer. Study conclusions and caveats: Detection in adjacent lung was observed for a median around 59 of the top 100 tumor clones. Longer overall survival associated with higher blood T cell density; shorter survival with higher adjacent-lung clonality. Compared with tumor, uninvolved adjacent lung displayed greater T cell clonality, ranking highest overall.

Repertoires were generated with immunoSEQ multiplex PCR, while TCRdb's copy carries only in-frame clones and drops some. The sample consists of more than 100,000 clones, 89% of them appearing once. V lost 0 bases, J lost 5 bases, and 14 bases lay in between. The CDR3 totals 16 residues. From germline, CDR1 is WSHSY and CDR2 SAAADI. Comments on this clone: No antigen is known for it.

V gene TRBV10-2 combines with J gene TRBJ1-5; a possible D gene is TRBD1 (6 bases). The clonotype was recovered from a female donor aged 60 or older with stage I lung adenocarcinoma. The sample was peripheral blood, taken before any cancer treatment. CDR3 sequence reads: CASSESAQGIDQPQHF. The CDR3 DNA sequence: TGCGCCAGCAGTGAGTCAGCTCAGGGGATAGATCAGCCCCAGCATTTT.